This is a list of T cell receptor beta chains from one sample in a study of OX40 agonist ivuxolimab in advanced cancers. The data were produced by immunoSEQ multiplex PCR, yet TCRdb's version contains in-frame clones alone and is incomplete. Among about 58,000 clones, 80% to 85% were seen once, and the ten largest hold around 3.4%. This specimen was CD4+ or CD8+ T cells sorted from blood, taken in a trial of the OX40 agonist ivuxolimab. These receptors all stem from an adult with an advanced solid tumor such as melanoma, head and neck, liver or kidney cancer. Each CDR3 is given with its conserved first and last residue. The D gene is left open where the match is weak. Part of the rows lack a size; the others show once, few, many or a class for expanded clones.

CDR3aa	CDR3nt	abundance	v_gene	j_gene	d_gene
CASSQDRGEQFF	TGTGCCAGCAGCCAAGATAGGGGGGAGCAGTTCTTC	-	TRBV14	TRBJ2-1	-
CASSRALYTEAFF	TGTGCCAGTAGTAGAGCATTATACACTGAAGCTTTCTTT	-	TRBV19	TRBJ1-1	-
CAISEELGGTTNYGYTF	TGTGCCATCAGTGAGGAGTTGGGAGGCACTACTAACTATGGCTACACCTTC	-	TRBV10-3	TRBJ1-2	-
CASSPLRVANEKLFF	TGTGCCAGCAGTCCCCTCAGGGTAGCTAATGAAAAACTGTTTTTT	-	TRBV7-8	TRBJ1-4	-
CASRRGQYYGYTF	TGTGCCAGCAGACGGGGACAGTACTATGGCTACACCTTC	once	TRBV28	TRBJ1-2	TRBD1
CASRPRGQDRWDGYTF	TGTGCCAGCCGTCCCCGAGGTCAAGACAGGTGGGATGGCTACACCTTC	-	TRBV7-2	TRBJ1-2	-
CASSLEYQGNSPLHF	TGTGCCAGCAGCTTAGAATACCAGGGTAATTCACCCCTCCACTTT	-	TRBV7-2	TRBJ1-6	-
CASSERRVGNTEAFF	TGTGCCAGCAGTGAAAGGAGGGTTGGGAACACTGAAGCTTTCTTT	-	TRBV2	TRBJ1-1	-
CASIDQGARNNQPQHF	TGTGCCAGCATCGACCAGGGGGCTCGTAACAATCAGCCCCAGCATTTT	once	TRBV6-6	TRBJ1-5	TRBD1
CASRKGFVSGYTF	TGTGCCAGCAGAAAGGGTTTTGTGAGCGGCTACACCTTC	-	TRBV6-5	TRBJ1-2	-
CASSLFTFRDYEQYF	TGTGCCAGCAGTTTGTTCACCTTCAGGGACTACGAGCAGTACTTC	-	TRBV28	TRBJ2-7	-
CASSLGPGTNQPQHF	TGCGCCAGCAGCTTGGGACCAGGAACCAATCAGCCCCAGCATTTT	-	TRBV5-1	TRBJ1-5	-
CASSQPPGTVNMNTEAFF	TGCGCCAGCAGCCAACCTCCCGGCACAGTAAACATGAACACTGAAGCTTTCTTT	few	TRBV4-1	TRBJ1-1	-
CASSLDGGFYNEQFF	TGTGCCAGCAGCTTAGATGGCGGGTTTTACAATGAGCAGTTCTTC	-	TRBV7-9	TRBJ2-1	-
CASSQAGTRGETQYF	TGTGCCAGCAGCCAAGCCGGGACTAGAGGAGAGACCCAGTACTTC	-	TRBV4-2	TRBJ2-5	TRBD2
CASSYGYRGRNTEAFF	TGTGCCAGCAGTTACGGTTACAGGGGGAGGAACACTGAAGCTTTCTTT	once	TRBV6-6	TRBJ1-1	TRBD1
CASSYSKDRVMVQFF	TGTGCCAGCAGTTACTCGAAGGACAGGGTAATGGTGCAGTTCTTC	-	TRBV6-6	TRBJ2-1	TRBD1
CASRPQGSNQPQHF	TGTGCCAGCAGGCCCCAGGGCAGCAATCAGCCCCAGCATTTT	few	TRBV28	TRBJ1-5	-
CASTRDRAYNEQFF	TGTGCCAGCACCCGGGACCGAGCTTACAATGAGCAGTTCTTC	-	TRBV27	TRBJ2-1	-
CATLDRYSNQPQHF	TGTGCCACTTTAGACCGGTATAGCAATCAGCCCCAGCATTTT	-	TRBV19	TRBJ1-5	-
CASSEHRVGLSGANVLTF	TGTGCCAGCAGCGAACACAGGGTCGGCCTCTCTGGGGCCAACGTCCTGACTTTC	-	TRBV7-3	TRBJ2-6	-
CASNRQGHSTDTQYF	TGTGCCAGCAACCGACAGGGACATAGCACAGATACGCAGTATTTT	few	TRBV7-6	TRBJ2-3	TRBD1